The 19 T cell receptor beta chains below come from one sample, sequenced in a study of blood T cell repertoires in COVID-19. The method was immunoSEQ multiplex PCR; TCRdb's version includes in-frame clones alone and lacks a portion of them. This repertoire shows around 450,000 clones, around 87% found once; its top ten account for around 0.64%. Sequencing used PBMCs or T cells enriched from blood (not recorded which). Every receptor here comes from a woman between 18 and 29 years old who had recovered from COVID-19.

The CDR3 sequence: CASSPSPREGLGNQPQHF. CDR3 bases: TGTGCCAGCAGCCCATCCCCACGGGAGGGCTTAGGCAATCAGCCCCAGCATTTT. The rearrangement links TRBV7-2 to TRBJ1-5; D call uncertain. The CDR3 has 18 residues. CDR1 is SGHTA and CDR2 is FQGNSA in the germline V gene. Deletions cut 5 bases from V and 2 bases from J, with 22 bases between.

The V and J genes are TRBV5-1 and TRBJ1-4; 7 nucleotides align to TRBD1. Germline values: CDR1 SGHRS, CDR2 YFSETQ. V shed 5 bases and J 8 bases; nucleotides not matched to a gene: 6. This CDR3 region has 13 residues. As DNA, the CDR3 is TGCGCCAGCAGACAGGGGCCGGGAGAAAAACTGTTTTTT. Protein sequence: CASRQGPGEKLFF.

The chain is built from TRBV6-5 and TRBJ2-5; D is perhaps TRBD2 (7 bases). V dropped 6 bases and J dropped 3 bases, with 17 bases sitting between them. Germline CDR1 MNHEY, CDR2 SVGAGI. The CDR3 has 15 amino acids. CDR3 in DNA: TGTGCCAGCAGCAAAGGGGGGGGACGGGAAGAGACCCAGTACTTC. It encodes CASSKGGGREETQYF.

The gene calls are TRBV10-1 and TRBJ2-1, with D unresolved. With 4 bases removed from V and 7 bases from J, the gap between germline ends came to 11 bases. The CDR3 has 13 residues. CDR1 is WNHNN, CDR2 SYGVQD, per germline (reference sequence). As DNA, the CDR3 is TGCGCCAGCAGTGGTCTAGTTGGGAATGAGCAGTTCTTC. It is translated as CASSGLVGNEQFF.

The V gene is TRBV20-1, the J gene TRBJ2-1, with 10 bases fitting TRBD2. Germline V gives CDR1 DFQATT, CDR2 SNEGSKA (reference sequence). With V trimmed by 3 bases and J by 4 bases, 9 bases remained unmatched. CDR3 size: 16 residues. CDR3 amino acids: CSASLGLAGAYNEQFF. In DNA form, the CDR3 reads TGCAGTGCTAGTTTAGGGCTAGCGGGGGCGTACAATGAGCAGTTCTTC.

This clone occurred a few times. V gene TRBV7-9 combines with J gene TRBJ1-2; TRBD1 aligns across 7 bases. After removal of 5 bases from V and 6 bases from J, the junction contained 12 bases not matched to a gene. Germline loops: CDR1 SEHNR, CDR2 FQNEAQ (reference sequence). The CDR3 runs to 15 residues. The CDR3 loop is CASSGNRGEVHGYTF. CDR3 bases: TGTGCCAGCAGCGGAAACAGGGGAGAAGTCCATGGCTACACCTTC.

This rearrangement joins TRBV5-1 to TRBJ1-2; 7 bases are shared with TRBD1. The germline CDR1 and CDR2 sequences are SGHRS and YFSETQ. The CDR3 contains 16 residues. The V gene end was trimmed by 8 bases and the J gene end by 2 bases; junction bases not matched to a gene: 15. CDR3 DNA sequence: TGCGCCAGTTCTCTCTCCGGGACAGACTCAAACTATGGCTACACCTTC. This translates into CASSLSGTDSNYGYTF.

The genes are TRBV7-9 and TRBJ2-1; TRBD2 matches at 13 bases. Germline CDR1 is SEHNR and CDR2 is FQNEAQ (reference sequence). Germline trimming cut 5 bases from V and 8 bases from J; bases unmatched to any gene: 9. The CDR3 sequence is 16 residues long. The DNA of the CDR3 is TGTGCCAGCAGCCCATCGGGGACTAGCGGGGCAGATGAGCAGTTCTTC. Encoded protein: CASSPSGTSGADEQFF. The entire variable domain, with the rest obtained from reference TRBV7-9 and TRBJ2-1, is as follows: DTGVSQNPRHKITKRGQNVTFRCDPISEHNRLYWYRQTLGQGPEFLTYFQNEAQLEKSRLLSDRFSAERPKGSFSTLEIQRTEQGDSAMYLCASSPSGTSGADEQFFGPGTRLTVL.

The chain couples TRBV2 to TRBJ1-2; D remains unclear. This CDR3 is built from 12 residues. Germline V lookup: CDR1 SNHLY, CDR2 FYNNEI. The V and J ends lost 4 bases and 4 bases respectively, with 7 bases between them. This CDR3 reads CASSAGIYGYTF. DNA of the CDR3: TGTGCCAGCAGTGCGGGGATCTATGGCTACACCTTC.

The chain is built from TRBV4-1 and TRBJ2-2, with 12 bases that match TRBD2. The V gene end was trimmed by 2 bases and the J gene end by 6 bases; junction bases not matched to a gene: 10. The germline CDR1 and CDR2 sequences are MGHRA and YSYEKL. The CDR3 sequence is 18 residues long. CDR3 amino acids: CASSQRTSGKRVAGELFF. In nucleotides, the CDR3 is TGCGCCAGCAGCCAAAGGACTAGCGGGAAAAGAGTGGCCGGGGAGCTGTTTTTT.

This clone was seen a handful of times. This chain connects TRBV7-2 to TRBJ2-5; D remains ambiguous. The V and J ends lost 4 bases and 5 bases respectively, with 8 bases between them. The CDR3 contains 12 residues. Germline CDR1 SGHTA, CDR2 FQGNSA. This CDR3 is CASSWSRETQYF. CDR3 nucleotide sequence: TGTGCCAGCAGCTGGTCGCGGGAGACCCAGTACTTC.

The chain links TRBV9 to TRBJ2-4, with 11 bases aligning to TRBD2. Per germline, CDR1 SGDLS and CDR2 YYNGEE. The CDR3 covers 16 residues. V trimming: 3 bases; J trimming: 8 bases; junction bases outside the gene matches: 10. The CDR3 spells CASSASNSGGADIQYF. The DNA of the CDR3 is TGTGCCAGCAGCGCGTCCAATAGCGGGGGGGCAGACATTCAGTACTTC.

The chain joins TRBV12-3 or TRBV12-4 to TRBJ2-3, with D hard to call. The CDR3 length is 13 residues. The germline V and J ends were trimmed by 3 bases and 5 bases, with 9 bases remaining between them. The CDR3 DNA sequence: TGTGCCAGCAGTTTGTTCCCCGGAGATACGCAGTATTTT. As protein: CASSLFPGDTQYF.

This rearrangement joins TRBV5-4 to TRBJ2-2, with a tentative D call TRBD2 (7 bases). The CDR3 extends over 15 amino acids. Between the trimmed V and J ends, which lost 3 bases and 7 bases, there was a span of 16 bases. Per germline, CDR1 SGHNT and CDR2 YYREEE (reference sequence). CDR3 protein: CASSSPAGEGGELFF. CDR3 DNA sequence: TGTGCCAGCAGCTCGCCAGCAGGGGAGGGCGGGGAGCTGTTTTTT.

The sample holds a few counts of this clone. For the CDR3, the DNA is TGTGCCAGCAGCTTAGGGGAGAGCCGCTACGAGCAGTACTTC. Translation: CASSLGESRYEQYF. V gene TRBV7-9 combines with J gene TRBJ2-7; possibly TRBD2 for D (5 bases). Germline V lookup: CDR1 SEHNR, CDR2 FQNEAQ (reference sequence). Trimming left V 1 base short and J 3 bases short, with 10 bases between. The CDR3 covers 14 residues. Variable domain in full (rest from reference TRBV7-9 and TRBJ2-7): DTGVSQNPRHKITKRGQNVTFRCDPISEHNRLYWYRQTLGQGPEFLTYFQNEAQLEKSRLLSDRFSAERPKGSFSTLEIQRTEQGDSAMYLCASSLGESRYEQYFGPGTRLTVT.

V usage is TRBV3-1 (or the pseudogene TRBV3-2) and J usage is TRBJ1-6, with D perhaps TRBD1 (6 bases). V lost 1 base to trimming and J lost 7 bases, with 20 bases between them. Germline V CDR1 and CDR2: LGHDT, YNNKEL (reference sequence). The CDR3 contains 18 residues. The CDR3 DNA is TGTGCCAGCAGCCAAGTTCGACTCTCCGGGACACTGAATTCACCCCTCCACTTT. This sequence encodes CASSQVRLSGTLNSPLHF.

CDR3 sequence reads: CASSVGTVGYNSPLHF. CDR3 DNA sequence: TGTGCCAGCAGCGTTGGGACAGTCGGCTATAATTCACCCCTCCACTTT. This chain joins TRBV9 and TRBJ1-6; 7 bases are shared with TRBD1. The junction had 5 bases not matched to a gene; V was cut back by 2 bases and J by 3 bases. Germline V gene sequence: CDR1 SGDLS, CDR2 YYNGEE. The CDR3 has 16 residues.

This chain links TRBV29-1 with TRBJ1-2; 11 bases fit TRBD1. The CDR3 totals 13 residues. V was pared by 5 bases and J by 6 bases, with 5 bases of the junction left unmatched. The germline gives CDR1 SQVTM, CDR2 ANQGSEA. The CDR3 bases are TGCAGCGTTCCCGGGGACAGGGGGGATGGCTACACCTTC. Its translation: CSVPGDRGDGYTF.

This sequence joins TRBV19 and TRBJ1-1; 10 bases match TRBD1. Unmatched junction bases numbered 7, after V lost 3 bases and J lost 3 bases. CDR1 and CDR2 (germline): LNHDA, SQIVND (reference sequence). This CDR3 has 16 amino acids. The CDR3 protein is CASSMGTGVGDTEAFF. CDR3 DNA: TGTGCCAGTAGTATGGGGACAGGGGTAGGGGACACTGAAGCTTTCTTT.